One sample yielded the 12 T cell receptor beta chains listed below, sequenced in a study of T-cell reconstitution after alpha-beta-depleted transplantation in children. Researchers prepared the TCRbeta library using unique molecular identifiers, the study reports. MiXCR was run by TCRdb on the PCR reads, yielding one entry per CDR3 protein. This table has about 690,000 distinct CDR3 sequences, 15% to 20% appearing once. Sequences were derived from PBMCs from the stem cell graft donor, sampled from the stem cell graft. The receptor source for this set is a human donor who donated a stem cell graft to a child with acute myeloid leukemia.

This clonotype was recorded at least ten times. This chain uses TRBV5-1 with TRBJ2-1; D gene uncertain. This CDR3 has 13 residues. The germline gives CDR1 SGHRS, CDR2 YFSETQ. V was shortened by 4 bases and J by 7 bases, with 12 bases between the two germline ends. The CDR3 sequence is CASSQVVWNEQFF. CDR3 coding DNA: TGCGCCAGCAGCCAGGTTGTGTGGAATGAGCAGTTCTTC.

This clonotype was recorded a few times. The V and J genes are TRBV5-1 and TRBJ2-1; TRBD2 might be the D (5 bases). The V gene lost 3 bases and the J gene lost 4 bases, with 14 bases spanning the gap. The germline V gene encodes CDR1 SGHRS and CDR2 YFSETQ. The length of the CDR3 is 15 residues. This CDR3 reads CASSSARGAYNEQFF. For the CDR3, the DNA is TGCGCCAGCAGCTCGGCCCGGGGTGCTTACAATGAGCAGTTCTTC.

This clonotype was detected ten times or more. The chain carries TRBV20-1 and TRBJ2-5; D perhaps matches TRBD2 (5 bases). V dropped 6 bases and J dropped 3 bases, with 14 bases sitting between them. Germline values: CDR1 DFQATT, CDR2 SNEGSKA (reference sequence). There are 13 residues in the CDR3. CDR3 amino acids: CSALEGREETQYF. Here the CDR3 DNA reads TGCAGTGCCCTAGAGGGCAGAGAAGAGACCCAGTACTTC.

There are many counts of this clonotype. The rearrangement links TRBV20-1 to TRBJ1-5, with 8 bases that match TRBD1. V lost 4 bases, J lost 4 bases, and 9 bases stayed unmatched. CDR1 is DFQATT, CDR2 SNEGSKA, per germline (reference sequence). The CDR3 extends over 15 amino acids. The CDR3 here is CSAITRDRNNQPQHF. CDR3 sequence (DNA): TGCAGTGCTATTACCCGGGACAGGAATAATCAGCCCCAGCATTTT.

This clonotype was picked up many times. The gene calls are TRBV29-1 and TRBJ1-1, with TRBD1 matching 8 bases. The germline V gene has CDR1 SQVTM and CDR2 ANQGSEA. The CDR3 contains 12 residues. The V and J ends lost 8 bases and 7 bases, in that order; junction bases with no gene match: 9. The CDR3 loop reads CSCWTGRHEAFF. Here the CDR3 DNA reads TGCAGCTGCTGGACAGGGCGCCATGAAGCTTTCTTT.

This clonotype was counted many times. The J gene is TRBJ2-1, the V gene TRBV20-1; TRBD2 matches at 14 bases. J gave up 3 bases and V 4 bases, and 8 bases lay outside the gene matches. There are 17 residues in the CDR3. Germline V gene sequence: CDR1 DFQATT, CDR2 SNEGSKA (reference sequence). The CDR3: CSAKTSGGDEYYNEQFF. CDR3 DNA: TGCAGTGCTAAGACTAGCGGGGGGGATGAATACTACAATGAGCAGTTCTTC.

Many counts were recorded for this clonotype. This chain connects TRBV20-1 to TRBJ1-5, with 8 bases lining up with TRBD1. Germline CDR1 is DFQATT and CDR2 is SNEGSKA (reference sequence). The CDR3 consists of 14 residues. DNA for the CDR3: TGCAGCCCTAGGGGGCACAGGGGGGAGCAGCCCCAGCATTTT. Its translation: CSPRGHRGEQPQHF.

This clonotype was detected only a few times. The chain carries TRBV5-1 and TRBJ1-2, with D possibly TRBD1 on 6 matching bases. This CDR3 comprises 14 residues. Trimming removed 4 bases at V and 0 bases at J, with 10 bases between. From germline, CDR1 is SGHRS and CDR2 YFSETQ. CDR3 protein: CASSVGQTNYGYTF. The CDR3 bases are TGCGCCAGCAGCGTCGGACAGACTAACTATGGCTACACCTTC.

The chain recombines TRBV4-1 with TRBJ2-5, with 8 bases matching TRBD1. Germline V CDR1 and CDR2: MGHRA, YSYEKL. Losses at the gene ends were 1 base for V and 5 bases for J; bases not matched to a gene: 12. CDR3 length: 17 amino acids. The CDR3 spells CASSQGTGKKIRETQYF. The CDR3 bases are TGCGCCAGCAGCCAAGGGACAGGGAAGAAAATCAGGGAGACCCAGTACTTC.

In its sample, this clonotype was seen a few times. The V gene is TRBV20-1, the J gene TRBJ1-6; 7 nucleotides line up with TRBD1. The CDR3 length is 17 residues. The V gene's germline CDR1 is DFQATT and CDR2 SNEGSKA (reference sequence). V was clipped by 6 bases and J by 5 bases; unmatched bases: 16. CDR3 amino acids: CSALDRAHGRDNSPLHF. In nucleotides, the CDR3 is TGCAGTGCCCTAGACAGGGCCCACGGGAGAGATAATTCACCCCTCCACTTT.

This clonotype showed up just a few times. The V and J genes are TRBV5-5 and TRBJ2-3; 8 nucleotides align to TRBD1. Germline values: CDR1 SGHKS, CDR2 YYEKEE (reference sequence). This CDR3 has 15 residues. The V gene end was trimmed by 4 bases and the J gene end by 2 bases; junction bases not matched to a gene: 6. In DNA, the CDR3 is TGTGCCAGCAGCACTGGACAGGGCTACACAGATACGCAGTATTTT. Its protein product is CASSTGQGYTDTQYF. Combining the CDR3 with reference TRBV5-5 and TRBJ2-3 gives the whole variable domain DAGVTQSPTHLIKTRGQQVTLRCSPISGHKSVSWYQQVLGQGPQFIFQYYEKEERGRGNFPDRFSARQFPNYSSELNVNALLLGDSALYLCASSTGQGYTDTQYFGPGTRLTVL.

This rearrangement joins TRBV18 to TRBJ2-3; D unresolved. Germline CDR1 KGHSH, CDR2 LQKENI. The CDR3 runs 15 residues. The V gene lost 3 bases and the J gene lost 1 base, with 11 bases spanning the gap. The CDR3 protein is CASSPPGRGTDTQYF. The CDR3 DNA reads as TGTGCCAGCTCACCCCCAGGACGGGGCACAGATACGCAGTATTTT.